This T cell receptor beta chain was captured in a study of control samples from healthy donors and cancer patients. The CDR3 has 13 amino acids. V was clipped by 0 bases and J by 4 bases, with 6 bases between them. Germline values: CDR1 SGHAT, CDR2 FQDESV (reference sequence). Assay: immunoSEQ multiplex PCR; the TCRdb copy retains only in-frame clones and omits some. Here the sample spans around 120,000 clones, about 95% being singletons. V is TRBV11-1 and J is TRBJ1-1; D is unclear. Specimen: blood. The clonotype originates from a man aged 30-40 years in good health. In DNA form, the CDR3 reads TGTGCCAGCAGCTTAGCGATGGGCACTGAAGCTTTCTTT. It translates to CASSLAMGTEAFF.